Listed below are T cell receptor beta chains from one sample, sequenced in a study of CD8+ T cells in alopecia areata. Data came from immunoSEQ multiplex PCR; TCRdb stores just in-frame clones and leaves some out. The table records 120,000 or so clones, 35% to 40% of them present only once. The sequenced material came from CD4+ T cells sorted from blood. These receptors came from a human donor with alopecia areata. Each CDR3 is given with its conserved first and last residue. A D gene is named only where the DNA matches it firmly. Some rows mark clone size as missing; the rest say once, few, many or name a class of expanded clone.

size: NA
D: NA
V: TRBV4-3
J: TRBJ2-3
length: 15
CDR3: CASSQRGSPTDTQYF
DNA: TGCGCCAGCAGCCAGCGGGGATCCCCCACAGATACGCAGTATTTT

size: NA
D: NA
V: TRBV11-3
J: TRBJ2-5
length: 15
CDR3: CASSSEGYPMETQYF
DNA: TGTGCCAGCAGCTCCGAGGGCTACCCCATGGAGACCCAGTACTTC

size: NA
D: NA
V: TRBV7-3
J: TRBJ2-7
length: 14
CDR3: CASSPGGVPYEQYF
DNA: TGTGCCAGCAGCCCCGGCGGAGTGCCCTACGAGCAGTACTTC

size: NA
D: TRBD1
V: TRBV23-1
J: TRBJ2-2
length: 15
CDR3: CASSWTGENTGELFF
DNA: TGCGCCAGCAGTTGGACAGGGGAGAACACCGGGGAGCTGTTTTTT

size: NA
D: TRBD2
V: TRBV4-2
J: TRBJ2-5
length: 16
CDR3: CASSQVSSGLQETQYF
DNA: TGTGCCAGCAGCCAAGTATCTAGCGGGTTGCAAGAGACCCAGTACTTC

size: NA
D: NA
V: TRBV7-9
J: TRBJ2-3
length: 13
CDR3: CASRHDRANTQYF
DNA: TGTGCCAGCAGGCACGATCGGGCCAATACGCAGTATTTT

size: few
D: NA
V: TRBV29-1
J: TRBJ1-1
length: 15
CDR3: CSVEDLISVNTEAFF
DNA: TGCAGCGTTGAAGATTTAATCTCGGTGAACACTGAAGCTTTCTTT

size: NA
D: TRBD1
V: TRBV28
J: TRBJ1-1
length: 16
CDR3: CASSRETGGRNTEAFF
DNA: TGTGCCAGCAGCCGAGAGACAGGGGGCCGAAACACTGAAGCTTTCTTT

size: few
D: NA
V: TRBV23-1
J: TRBJ2-4
length: 15
CDR3: CASSHAAPSGNIQYF
DNA: TGCGCCAGCAGTCACGCCGCCCCGTCCGGAAACATTCAGTACTTC

size: NA
D: NA
V: TRBV7-2
J: TRBJ2-6
length: 18
CDR3: CASSPIFSRRSGANVLTF
DNA: TGTGCCAGCAGCCCAATTTTCTCCAGGCGCTCTGGGGCCAACGTCCTGACTTTC

size: few
D: NA
V: TRBV29-1
J: TRBJ2-1
length: 13
CDR3: CSTLAEHYNEQFF
DNA: TGCAGCACGTTAGCGGAACATTACAATGAGCAGTTCTTC

size: NA
D: TRBD1
V: TRBV29-1
J: TRBJ1-5
length: 14
CDR3: CSVVTGGVGQPQHF
DNA: TGCAGCGTTGTGACAGGGGGCGTGGGGCAGCCCCAGCATTTT

size: few
D: NA
V: TRBV5-1
J: TRBJ1-2
length: 14
CDR3: CASSLAQGEDGYTF
DNA: TGCGCCAGCAGCTTGGCCCAGGGTGAGGATGGCTACACCTTC

size: NA
D: NA
V: TRBV7-2
J: TRBJ2-5
length: 15
CDR3: CASSLEIQGGETQYF
DNA: TGTGCCAGCAGCTTAGAAATACAGGGCGGAGAGACCCAGTACTTC

size: NA
D: TRBD2
V: TRBV7-2
J: TRBJ2-3
length: 13
CDR3: CASVAGGTDTQYF
DNA: TGTGCCAGTGTAGCGGGGGGAACAGATACGCAGTATTTT

size: few
D: TRBD2
V: TRBV4-3
J: TRBJ2-2
length: 16
CDR3: CASSQAETSLTGELFF
DNA: TGCGCCAGCAGCCAAGCTGAGACTAGCCTTACCGGGGAGCTGTTTTTT

size: NA
D: NA
V: TRBV9
J: TRBJ2-7
length: 14
CDR3: CASSATGDSYEQYF
DNA: TGTGCCAGCAGCGCAACGGGGGACTCCTACGAGCAGTACTTC

size: NA
D: TRBD2
V: TRBV9
J: TRBJ2-3
length: 14
CDR3: CASSTRGGTDTQYF
DNA: TGTGCCAGCAGCACCCGGGGGGGCACAGATACGCAGTATTTT

size: NA
D: NA
V: TRBV7-2
J: TRBJ2-2
length: 15
CDR3: CASSSHAGSPGELFF
DNA: TGTGCCAGCAGCTCTCACGCAGGGAGCCCCGGGGAGCTGTTTTTT

size: few
D: NA
V: TRBV19
J: TRBJ1-5
length: 15
CDR3: CASSMRPYSNQPQHF
DNA: TGTGCCAGTAGTATGCGGCCCTATAGCAATCAGCCCCAGCATTTT

size: NA
D: NA
V: TRBV30
J: TRBJ2-7
length: 13
CDR3: CAWSVQTAYEQYF
DNA: TGTGCCTGGAGTGTACAGACAGCCTACGAGCAGTACTTC

size: NA
D: NA
V: TRBV6-6
J: TRBJ2-5
length: 14
CDR3: CASSYVGLKETQYF
DNA: TGTGCCAGCAGTTACGTTGGCTTGAAAGAGACCCAGTACTTC

size: NA
D: TRBD1
V: TRBV7-9
J: TRBJ2-7
length: 11
CDR3: CVGQNSYEQYF
DNA: TGTGTGGGACAGAACTCCTACGAGCAGTACTTC

size: NA
D: TRBD1
V: TRBV7-9
J: TRBJ2-5
length: 15
CDR3: CASSLGDSPQETQYF
DNA: TGTGCCAGCAGCTTAGGGGACAGCCCTCAAGAGACCCAGTACTTC

size: NA
D: TRBD1
V: TRBV29-1
J: TRBJ2-3
length: 16
CDR3: CSVHLGQGTLADTQYF
DNA: TGCAGCGTTCACCTTGGACAGGGGACTTTGGCAGATACGCAGTATTTT

size: NA
D: NA
V: TRBV30
J: TRBJ2-3
length: 13
CDR3: CAWNTGSTDTQYF
DNA: TGTGCCTGGAACACAGGAAGCACAGATACGCAGTATTTT

size: NA
D: TRBD1
V: TRBV14
J: TRBJ1-1
length: 17
CDR3: CASSHPWGQQVNTEAFF
DNA: TGTGCCAGCAGCCATCCATGGGGACAGCAAGTGAACACTGAAGCTTTCTTT